The 26 T cell receptor beta chains reported below all come from one sample, sequenced in a study of blood T cell repertoires in COVID-19. TCRdb keeps only in-frame clones here, not all; method: immunoSEQ multiplex PCR. The sample records about 200,000 clones, roughly 80% being singletons. Input material: peripheral blood. The receptors were gathered from a woman older than 75 with acute or convalescent COVID-19.

This chain joins TRBV5-1 and TRBJ2-5; D may be TRBD1 (7 bases). V was shortened by 3 bases and J by 5 bases, with 14 bases between the two germline ends. Germline assignment: CDR1 SGHRS and CDR2 YFSETQ. The CDR3 has 14 amino acids. The CDR3 region is CASSSLTGRETQYF. The CDR3 region has the DNA TGCGCCAGCAGCTCCCTGACAGGGAGGGAGACCCAGTACTTC.

The rearrangement joins TRBV9 to TRBJ2-1; 10 positions match TRBD2. CDR3 size: 16 residues. CDR1 and CDR2 (germline): SGDLS, YYNGEE. V was pared by 4 bases and J by 1 base, with 5 bases of the junction left unmatched. CDR3 amino acids: CASSTSGRGSYNEQFF. The CDR3 nucleotides read TGTGCCAGCAGCACCAGCGGGAGGGGGTCCTACAATGAGCAGTTCTTC.

This CDR3 reads CASSLQGQGVYIQYF. The CDR3 bases are TGCGCCAGCAGCTTACAGGGACAGGGTGTATACATTCAGTACTTC. V gene TRBV5-1 combines with J gene TRBJ2-4; 9 bases are shared with TRBD1. J was trimmed by 8 bases and V by 2 bases; bases with no gene match: 8. Germline V CDR1 and CDR2: SGHRS, YFSETQ. CDR3 length equals 15 residues.

The chain uses TRBV7-6 and TRBJ2-7; no clear D gene. V lost 1 base and J 3 bases, leaving 4 bases between the germline ends. The CDR3 runs 12 residues. Germline CDR1 reads SGHVS; CDR2 reads FNYEAQ. The CDR3 protein is CASSLDNYEQYF. CDR3 nucleotide sequence: TGTGCCAGCAGCTTAGACAACTACGAGCAGTACTTC.

This chain connects TRBV7-3 to TRBJ2-3; a weak D match, TRBD2 (5 bases). This CDR3 region has 14 residues. The V and J ends lost 2 bases and 1 base respectively, with 7 bases between them. Germline CDR1 and CDR2: SGHTA and FQGTGA. The CDR3 DNA reads as TGTGCCAGCAGCTTAGGGGAGCGCACAGATACGCAGTATTTT. It translates to CASSLGERTDTQYF.

This chain connects TRBV15 to TRBJ2-1; TRBD2 aligns across 8 bases. V lost 0 bases to trimming and J lost 3 bases; unmatched junction nucleotides: 7. CDR3 length: 17 residues. Germline V gene lookup returns CDR1 LNHNV and CDR2 YYDKDF (reference sequence). The CDR3 reads CATSRDRAGAGYNEQFF. DNA of the CDR3: TGTGCCACCAGCAGAGATAGAGCGGGGGCGGGCTACAATGAGCAGTTCTTC.

The V gene is TRBV25-1, the J gene TRBJ1-3; 8 bases map to TRBD1. The CDR3 extends over 14 amino acids. Losses at the gene ends were 8 bases for V and 0 bases for J; bases not matched to a gene: 3. CDR1 is MGHDK, CDR2 SYGVNS, per germline. The CDR3, as DNA: TGTGCCAGCGGGACAGGCATCTCTGGAAACACCATATATTTT. Protein product: CASGTGISGNTIYF.

The chain is built from TRBV21-1 and TRBJ2-5; the D call TRBD2 from the table was never checked on the DNA. TRBV21-1 counts as a pseudogene. The CDR3 is made up of 16 amino acids. CDR3 sequence: CASSKDEGLEQETQYF. For the CDR3, the DNA is TGTGCCAGCAGCAAAGATGAGGGACTAGAACAAGAGACCCAGTACTTC.

The V call is TRBV5-5, the J call TRBJ1-1; perhaps TRBD1 as D (6 bases). The V end was cut by 4 bases, the J end by 1 base, with 14 bases between. CDR1 is SGHKS and CDR2 is YYEKEE in the germline V gene (reference sequence). The CDR3 sequence is 15 residues long. In nucleotides, the CDR3 is TGTGCCAGCAGCCGAGGTACAGGGAGGAACACTGAAGCTTTCTTT. It yields the protein CASSRGTGRNTEAFF.

The V gene is TRBV7-3, the J gene TRBJ2-5; 9 nucleotides agree with TRBD2. Germline V gene data show CDR1 as SGHTA and CDR2 as FQGTGA. The trim removed 4 bases at V and 1 base at J, leaving 4 bases unmatched. The CDR3 consists of 15 residues. DNA for the CDR3: TGTGCCAGCAGCTCTCTAGCGGGGCCCCAAGAGACCCAGTACTTC. Its translation is CASSSLAGPQETQYF.

The chain carries TRBV6-4 and TRBJ1-2; D unresolved. The CDR3 is 14 amino acids. Trimming stripped 3 bases from V and 5 bases from J, with 13 bases between. Germline CDR1 is MRHNA and CDR2 is SNTAGT. CDR3 amino acids: CASSDSTQKYGYTF. Here the CDR3 DNA reads TGTGCCAGCAGTGATTCGACACAGAAGTATGGCTACACCTTC.

The V call is TRBV3-1 (or the pseudogene TRBV3-2), the J call TRBJ1-1; TRBD1 matches 7 bases. Germline CDR1 reads LGHDT; CDR2 reads YNNKEL (reference sequence). V shed 1 base and J 2 bases; nucleotides not matched to a gene: 7. The CDR3 has 16 residues. The CDR3 is CASSQGQGRDNTEAFF. CDR3 DNA: TGTGCCAGCAGCCAAGGACAGGGTCGTGATAACACTGAAGCTTTCTTT.

The chain is built from TRBV12-3 or TRBV12-4 and TRBJ1-1; 8 bases agree with TRBD1. The CDR3 contains 12 residues. V gave up 3 bases and J gave up 12 bases; unmatched junction bases: 6. For the CDR3, the DNA is TGTGCCAGCAGTTTGGACAGGGCTGTTACTTTCTTT. It codes for CASSLDRAVTFF.

The chain combines TRBV11-3 with TRBJ2-3, with D maybe TRBD2 (5 bases). Trimming removed 1 base at V and 4 bases at J, with 12 bases between. Germline V gene data show CDR1 as SGHNT and CDR2 as YENEEA. The CDR3 has 15 residues. CDR3 protein: CASSLGAGEADTQYF. The CDR3 DNA is TGTGCCAGCAGCTTAGGGGCGGGTGAGGCAGATACGCAGTATTTT.

The J gene is TRBJ2-2, the V gene TRBV9; D might be TRBD2 (5 bases). Germline loops: CDR1 SGDLS, CDR2 YYNGEE. This CDR3 region has 16 residues. Trimming took 0 bases from V and 0 from J, leaving 9 bases between them. The CDR3 DNA reads TGTGCCAGCAGCGTAGCGGGATTCGCGAACACCGGGGAGCTGTTTTTT. It translates to CASSVAGFANTGELFF.

The chain uses TRBV2 and TRBJ2-1, with TRBD2 matching 11 bases. The CDR3 has 15 amino acids. Trimming took 3 bases from V and 9 from J; bases not matched to a gene: 7. Germline V CDR1 and CDR2: SNHLY, FYNNEI. The CDR3 coding sequence is TGTGCCAGCAGTGAGTTTAGCGGGAGGGCCACTGAGCAGTTCTTC. This gives the protein CASSEFSGRATEQFF.

The chain is built from TRBV5-1 and TRBJ2-7, with 8 bases lining up with TRBD1. V lost 4 bases and J lost 3; bases outside the gene matches: 9. The CDR3 has 15 residues. The germline V gene has CDR1 SGHRS and CDR2 YFSETQ. CDR3 sequence reads: CASSAGTGRHYEQYF. In DNA, the CDR3 is TGCGCCAGCAGCGCCGGGACAGGCCGACACTACGAGCAGTACTTC.

V and J are TRBV5-8 and TRBJ1-2, with TRBD1 as a possible D gene (5 bases). The V gene lost 0 bases and the J gene lost 8 bases, with 17 bases spanning the gap. This CDR3 region has 15 residues. Germline loops: CDR1 SGHTS, CDR2 YDEGEE. As DNA, the CDR3 is TGTGCCAGCAGCTTGGTCCGGCAGGGTGGTGAGGGCTACACCTTC. Protein product: CASSLVRQGGEGYTF.

The rearrangement joins TRBV5-1 to TRBJ1-1; 8 bases line up with TRBD1. Germline V lookup: CDR1 SGHRS, CDR2 YFSETQ. V shed 3 bases, J shed 3 bases, and the junction held 4 bases outside the gene matches. This CDR3 is built from 14 residues. The CDR3 reads CASSSGQEYTEAFF. As DNA, the CDR3 is TGCGCCAGCAGCTCGGGACAGGAATACACTGAAGCTTTCTTT.

The chain employs TRBV5-1 and TRBJ2-3; TRBD1 agrees at 9 bases. Trimming cost V 3 bases and J 2 bases; bases outside gene matches: 7. The CDR3 runs 16 residues. Germline-derived CDR1 and CDR2 are SGHRS and YFSETQ. CDR3 protein: CASSSTGTGFTDTQYF. For the CDR3, the DNA is TGCGCCAGCAGCTCAACCGGGACAGGGTTCACAGATACGCAGTATTTT.

This chain joins TRBV5-4 and TRBJ1-1; 9 nucleotides agree with TRBD1. The CDR3 contains 13 residues. The V and J ends lost 5 bases and 4 bases, in that order; junction bases with no gene match: 3. Germline-derived CDR1 and CDR2 are SGHNT and YYREEE (reference sequence). The CDR3 DNA reads as TGTGCCAGCAGACAGGGGGCTCTCACTGAAGCTTTCTTT. Translated, it gives CASRQGALTEAFF.

The count of this clone is one. This sequence joins TRBV3-1 (or the pseudogene TRBV3-2) and TRBJ2-7; D remains unclear. Per the germline V gene, CDR1 is LGHDT and CDR2 is YNNKEL (reference sequence). Trimming took off 4 bases at V and 2 bases at J, with 12 bases between the two ends. The CDR3 runs 14 residues. The CDR3 region has the DNA TGTGCCAGCAGCCCCACGACTGTAACCTACGAGCAGTACTTC. Translation gives CASSPTTVTYEQYF.

This clone was counted only a few times. CDR3 in amino acids: CASSPSLDSDNEKLFF. CDR3 nucleotides: TGTGCCAGCAGCCCGAGCTTGGATAGCGATAATGAAAAACTGTTTTTT. This sequence joins TRBV3-1 (or the pseudogene TRBV3-2) and TRBJ1-4; D not certain. Germline V gives CDR1 LGHDT, CDR2 YNNKEL (reference sequence). Trimming shortened V by 4 bases and J by 4 bases, and 16 bases separated the two germline ends. The CDR3 contains 16 residues.

The chain joins TRBV30 to TRBJ1-1, with 8 nucleotides matching TRBD1. With V trimmed by 4 bases and J by 2 bases, 9 bases remained unmatched. The germline gives CDR1 GTSNPN, CDR2 SVGIG (reference sequence). CDR3 length equals 15 residues. In DNA, the CDR3 is TGTGCCTGGAAGGTGGACAGGGTTCGTAACACTGAAGCTTTCTTT. Encoded protein: CAWKVDRVRNTEAFF.

Here the CDR3 DNA reads TGTGCCAGCAGCCGCTACAGGGGGTTCAACAATGAGCAGTTCTTC. It is translated as CASSRYRGFNNEQFF. This rearrangement joins TRBV7-2 to TRBJ2-1; 8 bases match TRBD1. The ends lost 5 bases at V and 5 bases at J; junction bases unmatched: 8. The CDR3 covers 15 residues. The germline CDR1 and CDR2 sequences are SGHTA and FQGNSA. Combining the CDR3 with reference TRBV7-2 and TRBJ2-1 gives the whole variable domain GAGVSQSPSNKVTEKGKDVELRCDPISGHTALYWYRQSLGQGLEFLIYFQGNSAPDKSGLPSDRFSAERTGGSVSTLTIQRTQQEDSAVYLCASSRYRGFNNEQFFGPGTRLTVL.

This chain connects TRBV7-2 to TRBJ2-3, with D unclear. Deletions cut 3 bases from V and 7 bases from J, with 8 bases between. Germline values: CDR1 SGHTA, CDR2 FQGNSA. The CDR3 contains 12 residues. Here the CDR3 reads CASSLSMNTQYF. CDR3 DNA sequence: TGTGCCAGCAGCTTGAGTATGAATACGCAGTATTTT.